A single sample is the source of the 7 T cell receptor beta chains below, sequenced in a study of blood T cell repertoires in COVID-19. Clones were read by immunoSEQ multiplex PCR, and TCRdb kept only the in-frame ones, dropping some. The top ten hold approximately 0.56% of the sample, which has over 150,000 clones, roughly 90% seen once. Sequencing was done on a sample of peripheral blood. The receptors shown here come from a man over 45 with acute or convalescent COVID-19.

The genes are TRBV6-5 and TRBJ1-1; no reliable D call. The V and J ends lost 3 bases and 1 base respectively, with 6 bases between them. The germline gives CDR1 MNHEY, CDR2 SVGAGI. The CDR3 has 13 amino acids. The CDR3 spells CASSYRPNTEAFF. The DNA for the CDR3 is TGTGCCAGCAGTTATCGTCCGAACACTGAAGCTTTCTTT.

The CDR3 loop reads CASSLTSGGYNEQFF. The DNA of the CDR3 is TGCGCCAGCAGCTTGACTAGCGGGGGCTACAATGAGCAGTTCTTC. The chain recombines TRBV5-1 with TRBJ2-1; 11 bases fit TRBD2. The CDR3 is made up of 15 amino acids. CDR1 and CDR2 (germline): SGHRS, YFSETQ. V shed 1 base, J shed 3 bases, and the junction held 0 bases outside the gene matches. The full variable domain, its missing parts supplied by reference TRBV5-1 and TRBJ2-1, is KAGVTQTPRYLIKTRGQQVTLSCSPISGHRSVSWYQQTPGQGLQFLFEYFSETQRNKGNFPGRFSGRQFSNSRSEMNVSTLELGDSALYLCASSLTSGGYNEQFFGPGTRLTVL.

V usage is TRBV27 and J usage is TRBJ2-1; no reliable D call. The germline gives CDR1 MNHEY, CDR2 SMNVEV (reference sequence). The ends were cut back, 6 bases at V and 8 bases at J, with 20 bases in the middle. There are 15 residues in the CDR3. The CDR3 is CASSIYSPLMDEQFF. The CDR3, as DNA: TGTGCCAGCAGCATCTACAGCCCCCTTATGGATGAGCAGTTCTTC.

This clone appeared once. The chain has TRBV28 and TRBJ1-1; 7 bases align to TRBD1. Germline values: CDR1 MDHEN, CDR2 SYDVKM. The CDR3 spans 14 residues. The trim removed 4 bases at V and 0 bases at J, leaving 2 bases unmatched. The CDR3 DNA reads as TGTGCCAGCAGTTACAGGGGTTTGAACACTGAAGCTTTCTTT. Translating it yields CASSYRGLNTEAFF. The full variable domain, with the rest looked up from reference TRBV28 and TRBJ1-1, is DVKVTQSSRYLVKRTGEKVFLECVQDMDHENMFWYRQDPGLGLRLIYFSYDVKMKEKGDIPEGYSVSREKKERFSLILESASTNQTSMYLCASSYRGLNTEAFFGQGTRLTVV.

V usage is TRBV15 and J usage is TRBJ2-7; D is undetermined. V shed 3 bases and J shed 0 bases, with 15 bases lying between them. The CDR3 loop spans 16 amino acids. The germline gives CDR1 LNHNV, CDR2 YYDKDF (reference sequence). The CDR3 protein is CATSSETVWSSYEQYF. Written as DNA, the CDR3 is TGTGCCACCAGCAGCGAAACGGTGTGGAGCTCCTACGAGCAGTACTTC.

This chain joins TRBV20-1 and TRBJ2-2; the D gene is possibly TRBD1 (6 bases). Germline V CDR1 and CDR2: DFQATT, SNEGSKA (reference sequence). Trimming shortened V by 4 bases and J by 7 bases, and 16 bases separated the two germline ends. This CDR3 is 14 amino acids long. Here the CDR3 DNA reads TGCAGTGCTAATGACAGGCGGAGGAGCGGGGAGCTGTTTTTT. Translation: CSANDRRRSGELFF.

The chain joins TRBV29-1 to TRBJ2-7; the match to TRBD1 covers 7 bases. Germline V CDR1 and CDR2: SQVTM, ANQGSEA. V gave up 1 base and J gave up 3 bases; unmatched junction bases: 9. The CDR3 has 15 amino acids. The CDR3 region is CSVEAHRGRNYEQYF. The CDR3 coding sequence is TGCAGCGTTGAAGCCCACAGGGGTCGCAACTACGAGCAGTACTTC.